The 10 T cell receptor beta chains below come from one sample, sequenced in a study of T-cell reconstitution after alpha-beta-depleted transplantation in children. Researchers prepared the TCRbeta library using unique molecular identifiers, the study reports. TCRdb reprocessed the PCR reads with MiXCR, giving one entry per CDR3 protein. The sample has some 600,000 distinct CDR3 sequences, around 17% seen once. Specimen: PBMCs from the stem cell graft donor, collected from the stem cell graft. Receptor source: a human donor who donated a stem cell graft to a child with acute myeloid leukemia.

This clonotype was detected a few times. The DNA for the CDR3 is TGTGCCATCAGTGAGTCGGGGGATCAGCCCCAGCATTTT. Encoded protein: CAISESGDQPQHF. V usage is TRBV10-3 and J usage is TRBJ1-5, with a possible D match to TRBD1 (5 bases). The germline gives CDR1 ENHRY, CDR2 SYGVKD. Deletions cut 0 bases from V and 5 bases from J, with 5 bases between. This CDR3 contains 13 residues.

The genes are TRBV19 and TRBJ2-3; D is possibly TRBD1 (5 bases). The V end was cut by 2 bases, the J end by 9 bases, with 12 bases between. The germline gives CDR1 LNHDA, CDR2 SQIVND (reference sequence). This CDR3 has 13 amino acids. DNA of the CDR3: TGTGCCAGTAGTATAAGTACCCAGGGAACGCAGTATTTT. Translation gives CASSISTQGTQYF.

This clonotype has a count of ten or more. The chain employs TRBV20-1 and TRBJ2-7; 9 bases align to TRBD1. The CDR3 loop spans 12 amino acids. Germline lookup yields CDR1 DFQATT and CDR2 SNEGSKA (reference sequence). After removal of 6 bases from V and 6 bases from J, the junction contained 6 bases not matched to a gene. The CDR3 loop reads CSARDRVSEQYF. The DNA for the CDR3 is TGCAGTGCCCGGGACAGGGTCTCCGAGCAGTACTTC.

The sample holds many counts of this clonotype. The genes are TRBV10-3 and TRBJ2-5; possibly TRBD2 for D (7 bases). There are 16 residues in the CDR3. V lost 0 bases and J 3 bases, leaving 14 bases between the germline ends. Germline V gives CDR1 ENHRY, CDR2 SYGVKD. In DNA, the CDR3 is TGTGCCATCAGTGAGTCGAACGGGGGGCTAGAAGAGACCCAGTACTTC. It translates to CAISESNGGLEETQYF.

Only a few counts were recorded for this clonotype. This chain uses TRBV7-2 with TRBJ2-7; 10 bases fit TRBD1. Germline V gene data show CDR1 as SGHTA and CDR2 as FQGNSA. The CDR3 consists of 17 residues. The V gene end was trimmed by 2 bases and the J gene end by 3 bases; junction bases not matched to a gene: 10. CDR3 DNA sequence: TGTGCCAGCAGCTTACAAAGGGTGGGACAGGGGCACTACGAGCAGTACTTC. Translation gives CASSLQRVGQGHYEQYF.

The table lists this clonotype with a few counts. The J gene is TRBJ2-5, the V gene TRBV30, with 8 bases identical to TRBD1. Unmatched junction bases numbered 2, after V lost 5 bases and J lost 6 bases. This CDR3 region has 11 residues. Looked up from germline, CDR1 is GTSNPN and CDR2 is SVGIG (reference sequence). The CDR3 loop reads CAWDRGKTQYF. CDR3 in DNA: TGTGCCTGGGACAGGGGAAAGACCCAGTACTTC.

The V gene is TRBV20-1, the J gene TRBJ2-1; 8 bases line up with TRBD2. The V gene end was trimmed by 4 bases and the J gene end by 5 bases; junction bases not matched to a gene: 10. Germline-derived CDR1 and CDR2 are DFQATT and SNEGSKA (reference sequence). CDR3 size: 15 residues. Written as DNA, the CDR3 is TGCAGTGCTACCTTACTAGCGGCGGACGACAATGAGCAGTTCTTC. The encoded protein is CSATLLAADDNEQFF.

This clonotype was picked up many times. The chain carries TRBV7-2 and TRBJ1-1; D call uncertain. Trimming took off 2 bases at V and 1 base at J, with 11 bases between the two ends. The CDR3 sequence is 15 residues long. Germline CDR1 SGHTA, CDR2 FQGNSA. The CDR3 nucleotides read TGTGCCAGCAGCTTATGGCCCCCGCCGAACACTGAAGCTTTCTTT. Its protein is CASSLWPPPNTEAFF.

As for this clonotype: A junction end diverges from the germline sequence, so it may reflect a read error. This sequence joins TRBV20-1 and TRBJ2-7; no clear D. The CDR3 runs 13 residues. CDR1 is DFQATT and CDR2 is SNEGSKA in the germline V gene (reference sequence). For the CDR3, the DNA is TGCGGTGCTAGAGACCGGAGCTCCTACGAGCAGTACTTC. Its translation: CGARDRSSYEQYF.

The chain combines TRBV5-6 with TRBJ2-4; no definite D call. Trimming cost V 4 bases and J 0 bases, with 11 bases left between them. The CDR3 contains 15 residues. Germline values: CDR1 SGHDT, CDR2 YYEEEE. CDR3 loop: CASSPRWIAKNIQYF. Here the CDR3 DNA reads TGTGCCAGCAGCCCTCGGTGGATAGCCAAAAACATTCAGTACTTC.